This entry describes one TCR beta chain. Under the authors' procedure: Scientists estimated how many nucleated cells there were by amplifying reference gene primers. The protocol was immunoSEQ multiplex PCR, while the TCRdb copy is restricted to in-frame clones and leaves out a portion. That table furnishes V, J and clone size, whereas the DNA furnished D and trimming. The sample holds around 40,000 clones, 60% to 85% seen once. This sample is drawn from a study of blood T cell repertoires in COVID-19. Study context: T cells, B-cell-depleted T cells, or PBMCs provided the cDNA or gDNA that served as material.

CDR1 and CDR2 from the germline V gene are KGHSY and FQNENV. V trimming: 3 bases; J trimming: 4 bases; junction bases outside the gene matches: 7. There are 16 residues in the CDR3. Sequencing was carried out using peripheral blood. The V and J genes are TRBV16 and TRBJ2-5, with 11 bases identical to TRBD2. The receptor was isolated from a woman aged 80 or over with acute or convalescent COVID-19. CDR3 sequence: CASSHGSGRAGETQYF. The CDR3 nucleotides read TGTGCCAGCAGCCACGGTAGCGGGAGGGCCGGAGAGACCCAGTACTTC.